The rows below give T cell receptor beta chains drawn from one sample of a study of blood T cell repertoires in COVID-19. Sequencing was performed with immunoSEQ multiplex PCR; in TCRdb, only in-frame clones are kept and a portion is missing. The sample has around 220,000 clones, 84% seen once. Sequencing used PBMCs or T cells enriched from blood (not recorded which). The source of these receptors is a middle-aged woman who had recovered from COVID-19. Each CDR3 is given with its conserved first and last residue. The D gene is left open where the match is weak. Clone size is given for some rows only: seen once, a few or many times, or a class if the clone is expanded.

j_call: TRBJ2-5
clone_size: once
d_call: .
v_call: TRBV5-5
cdr3_nt: TGTGCCAGCAGCACGGGTAGTTACCAAGAGACCCAGTACTTC
cdr3_aa: CASSTGSYQETQYF

j_call: TRBJ2-1
clone_size: .
d_call: .
v_call: TRBV11-3
cdr3_nt: TGTGCCAGCAGCTTTCGCGGGACCAACTCCTACAATGAGCAGTTCTTC
cdr3_aa: CASSFRGTNSYNEQFF

j_call: TRBJ1-1
clone_size: .
d_call: .
v_call: TRBV9
cdr3_nt: TGTGCCAGCAGGAGGGATGAACTGACTGAAGCTTTCTTT
cdr3_aa: CASRRDELTEAFF

j_call: TRBJ1-1
clone_size: .
d_call: .
v_call: TRBV7-2
cdr3_nt: TGTGCCAGCAGCTTATTCCAGGGAGGCACTGAAGCTTTCTTT
cdr3_aa: CASSLFQGGTEAFF

j_call: TRBJ1-2
clone_size: .
d_call: .
v_call: TRBV7-2
cdr3_nt: TGTGCCAGCAGCTTATCGACAGACGTAGGTGGCTACACCTTC
cdr3_aa: CASSLSTDVGGYTF

j_call: TRBJ1-2
clone_size: .
d_call: TRBD1
v_call: TRBV5-6
cdr3_nt: TGTGCCAGCAGCTACGACGGACAGGGCGGGGGCTACACCTTC
cdr3_aa: CASSYDGQGGGYTF

j_call: TRBJ1-1
clone_size: .
d_call: .
v_call: TRBV5-1
cdr3_nt: TGCGCCAGCAGCTTGGTTGTCCAGGGGAACACTGAAGCTTTCTTT
cdr3_aa: CASSLVVQGNTEAFF

j_call: TRBJ2-7
clone_size: .
d_call: TRBD1
v_call: TRBV6-5
cdr3_nt: TGTGCCAGCAGGCCGACAGGGGGGACCTACGAGCAGTACTTC
cdr3_aa: CASRPTGGTYEQYF

j_call: TRBJ2-1
clone_size: .
d_call: .
v_call: TRBV6-2/TRBV6-3
cdr3_nt: TGTGCCAGCAGTTACTCTAGACACAGCTCCTACAATGAGCAGTTCTTC
cdr3_aa: CASSYSRHSSYNEQFF

j_call: TRBJ2-5
clone_size: .
d_call: .
v_call: TRBV2
cdr3_nt: TGTGCCAGCAGTGATCAGGACTCCACCCAGTACTTC
cdr3_aa: CASSDQDSTQYF

j_call: TRBJ2-7
clone_size: .
d_call: .
v_call: TRBV28
cdr3_nt: TGTGCCAGCAGTTTGTTCCAGGGTTGGGGCGAGCAGTACTTC
cdr3_aa: CASSLFQGWGEQYF

j_call: TRBJ2-1
clone_size: .
d_call: TRBD2
v_call: TRBV6-5
cdr3_nt: TGTGCCAGCAGCTACAAGCGGGAGGGGGATGAGTTCTTC
cdr3_aa: CASSYKREGDEFF

j_call: TRBJ2-5
clone_size: .
d_call: .
v_call: TRBV28
cdr3_nt: TGTGCCAGCAGAGAAGAGGTCGGAGAGACCCAGTACTTC
cdr3_aa: CASREEVGETQYF

j_call: TRBJ2-3
clone_size: .
d_call: .
v_call: TRBV6-5
cdr3_nt: TGTGCCAGCACCCTGGGGGGAGCAGATACGCAGTATTTT
cdr3_aa: CASTLGGADTQYF

j_call: TRBJ2-5
clone_size: .
d_call: .
v_call: TRBV6-2/TRBV6-3
cdr3_nt: TGTGCCAGCAGTTACTGGGGACAACAGGAGACCCAGTACTTC
cdr3_aa: CASSYWGQQETQYF

j_call: TRBJ2-2
clone_size: once
d_call: .
v_call: TRBV4-1
cdr3_nt: TGCGCCAGCAGCCAGACAGAACGGGGGATTACCGGGGAGCTGTTTTTT
cdr3_aa: CASSQTERGITGELFF

j_call: TRBJ1-2
clone_size: .
d_call: TRBD1
v_call: TRBV30
cdr3_nt: TGTGCCTGGAGTGTACCCCTCCCAGGGGGACATAACTATGGCTACACCTTC
cdr3_aa: CAWSVPLPGGHNYGYTF

j_call: TRBJ2-3
clone_size: .
d_call: TRBD2
v_call: TRBV2
cdr3_nt: TGTGCCAGCAGTGAACGCGGGAGGGACGCAGATACGCAGTATTTT
cdr3_aa: CASSERGRDADTQYF

j_call: TRBJ1-5
clone_size: .
d_call: TRBD1
v_call: TRBV6-6
cdr3_nt: TGTGCCAGCAGTGCCGGGACAGGAGGATATCAGCCCCAGCATTTT
cdr3_aa: CASSAGTGGYQPQHF

j_call: TRBJ2-7
clone_size: .
d_call: .
v_call: TRBV7-2
cdr3_nt: TGTGCCACCGCCCGAGACAGGATCTACGAGCAGTACTTC
cdr3_aa: CATARDRIYEQYF

j_call: TRBJ2-1
clone_size: once
d_call: .
v_call: TRBV2
cdr3_nt: TGTGCCAGCAGTGGAAGCTCTACAGGAAAGGGTTACAATGAGCAGTTCTTC
cdr3_aa: CASSGSSTGKGYNEQFF

j_call: TRBJ2-3
clone_size: .
d_call: TRBD1
v_call: TRBV19
cdr3_nt: TGTGCCAGTAGGTCCCCAGGGGGCCGAAGCACAGATACGCAGTATTTT
cdr3_aa: CASRSPGGRSTDTQYF

j_call: TRBJ2-2
clone_size: .
d_call: TRBD2
v_call: TRBV4-3
cdr3_nt: TGCGCCAGCAGCCTAGGTGGTAGCGGGAGGGAGCTGTTTTTT
cdr3_aa: CASSLGGSGRELFF

j_call: TRBJ2-1
clone_size: once
d_call: TRBD2
v_call: TRBV11-3
cdr3_nt: TGTGCCAGCAGCTTCTCCGGGACTAGCGGGAACAATGAGCAGTTCTTC
cdr3_aa: CASSFSGTSGNNEQFF

j_call: TRBJ1-1
clone_size: few
d_call: .
v_call: TRBV28
cdr3_nt: TGTGCCAGCAGCAGATTAACCTTGAACACTGAAGCTTTCTTT
cdr3_aa: CASSRLTLNTEAFF

j_call: TRBJ1-2
clone_size: .
d_call: .
v_call: TRBV30
cdr3_nt: TGTGCCTATGGAGAGTATGGCTACACCTTC
cdr3_aa: CAYGEYGYTF

j_call: TRBJ1-5
clone_size: .
d_call: .
v_call: TRBV27
cdr3_nt: TGTGCCAGCAGCACCACGGGTGGGCAGCCCCAGCATTTT
cdr3_aa: CASSTTGGQPQHF

j_call: TRBJ1-6
clone_size: .
d_call: .
v_call: TRBV2
cdr3_nt: TGTGCCAGCAGTGCTAGATGGGATTCACCCCTCCACTTT
cdr3_aa: CASSARWDSPLHF

j_call: TRBJ2-5
clone_size: .
d_call: TRBD2
v_call: TRBV5-8
cdr3_nt: TGTGCCAGCAGCGGGGGACTAGCGGGAGGCGAGACCCAGTACTTC
cdr3_aa: CASSGGLAGGETQYF

j_call: TRBJ1-6
clone_size: few
d_call: TRBD1
v_call: TRBV28
cdr3_nt: TGTGCCAGCTTCCAACAGGGGGGATCACCCCTCCACTTT
cdr3_aa: CASFQQGGSPLHF

j_call: TRBJ2-1
clone_size: .
d_call: TRBD2
v_call: TRBV6-5
cdr3_nt: TGTGCCAGCAGTTACCTAGCGGGAGGTTGGTTCTTC
cdr3_aa: CASSYLAGGWFF

j_call: TRBJ2-2
clone_size: .
d_call: TRBD2
v_call: TRBV7-3
cdr3_nt: TGTGCCAGCAGCCCTCAGGCGGGAGTATACACCGGGGAGCTGTTTTTT
cdr3_aa: CASSPQAGVYTGELFF

j_call: TRBJ1-2
clone_size: .
d_call: .
v_call: TRBV2
cdr3_nt: TGTGCCAGCGGGACACGAACCATCTATGGCTACACCTTC
cdr3_aa: CASGTRTIYGYTF

j_call: TRBJ2-3
clone_size: few
d_call: TRBD1
v_call: TRBV30
cdr3_nt: TGTGCCTGGAGGCTCGACAGGGTCACAGATACGCAGTATTTT
cdr3_aa: CAWRLDRVTDTQYF

j_call: TRBJ2-3
clone_size: .
d_call: TRBD2
v_call: TRBV28
cdr3_nt: TGTGCCAGCAGTTATACTAGCGTGGATACGCAGTATTTT
cdr3_aa: CASSYTSVDTQYF

j_call: TRBJ1-1
clone_size: .
d_call: .
v_call: TRBV6-4
cdr3_nt: TGTGCCACCAAAGGGCAGGGTAACACTGAAGCTTTCTTT
cdr3_aa: CATKGQGNTEAFF

j_call: TRBJ2-7
clone_size: .
d_call: .
v_call: TRBV11-2
cdr3_nt: TGTGCCAGCAGCTTAGATTGGCTGAACGTCAACGAGCAGTACTTC
cdr3_aa: CASSLDWLNVNEQYF

j_call: TRBJ2-1
clone_size: .
d_call: .
v_call: TRBV5-1
cdr3_nt: TGCGCCAGCAGCCGGACTTCCAATGAGCAGTTCTTC
cdr3_aa: CASSRTSNEQFF

j_call: TRBJ1-6
clone_size: .
d_call: .
v_call: TRBV30
cdr3_nt: TGTGCCTGGAGGCTGTCAGGAGGACCCCTCCACTTT
cdr3_aa: CAWRLSGGPLHF

j_call: TRBJ1-2
clone_size: .
d_call: .
v_call: TRBV12-3/TRBV12-4
cdr3_nt: TGTGCCAGCCAGGGCCCGGCTCATCGTGGCTACACCTTC
cdr3_aa: CASQGPAHRGYTF

j_call: TRBJ2-7
clone_size: .
d_call: .
v_call: TRBV11-1
cdr3_nt: TGTGCCAGCAGCCCGGGGGGCTACGACGAGCAGTACTTC
cdr3_aa: CASSPGGYDEQYF

j_call: TRBJ2-5
clone_size: .
d_call: TRBD2
v_call: TRBV6-6
cdr3_nt: TGTGCCAGCAGGAAACTAGCGGGAGGGAACGGGGAGACCCAGTACTTC
cdr3_aa: CASRKLAGGNGETQYF

j_call: TRBJ2-5
clone_size: .
d_call: .
v_call: TRBV7-9
cdr3_nt: TGTGCCAGCAGCTTAGCGGAGTGGAAGACCCAGTACTTC
cdr3_aa: CASSLAEWKTQYF

j_call: TRBJ2-3
clone_size: .
d_call: .
v_call: TRBV6-8
cdr3_nt: TGTGCCAGCGAGGATCGTCGGCAACCATCGTACCCACAAGATACGCAGTATTTT
cdr3_aa: CASEDRRQPSYPQDTQYF

j_call: TRBJ1-5
clone_size: .
d_call: .
v_call: TRBV10-3
cdr3_nt: TGTGCCATCACCAACAGTCCTAATCAGCCCCAGCATTTT
cdr3_aa: CAITNSPNQPQHF

j_call: TRBJ2-5
clone_size: .
d_call: .
v_call: TRBV7-2
cdr3_nt: TGTGCCAGCAGCTTAGTTATAGGGCGAGGGGAGACCCAGTACTTC
cdr3_aa: CASSLVIGRGETQYF

j_call: TRBJ2-4
clone_size: .
d_call: TRBD2
v_call: TRBV7-2
cdr3_nt: TGTGCCAGCAGCTTAGCGGGCGGGAGGGCCCCTGGTTCCATTCAGTACTTC
cdr3_aa: CASSLAGGRAPGSIQYF

j_call: TRBJ1-5
clone_size: .
d_call: .
v_call: TRBV27
cdr3_nt: TGTGCCAGCAGTCCCGGTGGCAATCAGCCCCAGCATTTT
cdr3_aa: CASSPGGNQPQHF

j_call: TRBJ1-3
clone_size: .
d_call: .
v_call: TRBV20-1
cdr3_nt: TGCAGTGTCTCCTCTGGAAACACCATATATTTT
cdr3_aa: CSVSSGNTIYF

j_call: TRBJ2-7
clone_size: .
d_call: TRBD2
v_call: TRBV4-1
cdr3_nt: TGCGCCAGCAGCCAAGCGAGCGGGAGGGCCTACGAGCAGTACTTC
cdr3_aa: CASSQASGRAYEQYF

j_call: TRBJ1-3
clone_size: once
d_call: .
v_call: TRBV7-2
cdr3_nt: TGTGCCAGCAGCTCAGGCGGGGGGCCGGGAAACACCATATATTTT
cdr3_aa: CASSSGGGPGNTIYF

j_call: TRBJ1-4
clone_size: .
d_call: .
v_call: TRBV30
cdr3_nt: TGTGCCTGGAATTTACAGGGCGTGGATGAAAAACTGTTTTTT
cdr3_aa: CAWNLQGVDEKLFF

j_call: TRBJ1-6
clone_size: once
d_call: .
v_call: TRBV7-9
cdr3_nt: TGTGCCAGCAGCGATACAGGCGAGAGCTCCTATAATTCACCCCTCCACTTT
cdr3_aa: CASSDTGESSYNSPLHF

j_call: TRBJ1-5
clone_size: .
d_call: .
v_call: TRBV6-5
cdr3_nt: TGTGCCAGCAGCCGGACAGCCTCCCTCCGGGAGCCCCAGCATTTT
cdr3_aa: CASSRTASLREPQHF

j_call: TRBJ2-2
clone_size: .
d_call: .
v_call: TRBV7-8
cdr3_nt: TGTGCCAGCAGCTTAAGGTTTTCGGGAGCCCCCACCGGGGAGCTGTTTTTT
cdr3_aa: CASSLRFSGAPTGELFF

j_call: TRBJ2-7
clone_size: .
d_call: TRBD2
v_call: TRBV10-3
cdr3_nt: TGTGCCATCAGACGAGCGGGAGATGCCGCCGAGCAGTACTTC
cdr3_aa: CAIRRAGDAAEQYF

j_call: TRBJ1-6
clone_size: .
d_call: TRBD1
v_call: TRBV9
cdr3_nt: TGTGCCAGCAGCATTGGACAGGGTAGTTCACCCCTCCACTTT
cdr3_aa: CASSIGQGSSPLHF

j_call: TRBJ2-1
clone_size: .
d_call: TRBD2
v_call: TRBV24-1
cdr3_nt: TGTGCCACCGGCGTAGGCGGGAGTAATGAGCAGTTCTTC
cdr3_aa: CATGVGGSNEQFF

j_call: TRBJ2-3
clone_size: .
d_call: TRBD2
v_call: TRBV7-9
cdr3_nt: TGTGCCAGCAGCTCAGGATTAGGGGTAGCGGGCAGCACAGATACGCAGTATTTT
cdr3_aa: CASSSGLGVAGSTDTQYF

j_call: TRBJ1-4
clone_size: once
d_call: TRBD1
v_call: TRBV29-1
cdr3_nt: TGCAGCGTTGATTTTGGGACAGGGGGAGAAAAACTGTTTTTT
cdr3_aa: CSVDFGTGGEKLFF